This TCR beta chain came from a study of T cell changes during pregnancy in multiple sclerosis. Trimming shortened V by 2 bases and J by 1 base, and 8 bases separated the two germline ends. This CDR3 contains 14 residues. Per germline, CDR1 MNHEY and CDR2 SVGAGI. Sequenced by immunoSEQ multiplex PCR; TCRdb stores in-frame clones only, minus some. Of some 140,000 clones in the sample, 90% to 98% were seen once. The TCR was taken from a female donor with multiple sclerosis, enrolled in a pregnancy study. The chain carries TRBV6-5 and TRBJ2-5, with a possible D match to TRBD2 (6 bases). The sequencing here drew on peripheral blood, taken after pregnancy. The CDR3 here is CASSYGRPQETQYF. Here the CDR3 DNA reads TGTGCCAGCAGTTACGGGAGGCCCCAAGAGACCCAGTACTTC.